The subject of this entry is one TCR beta chain. This specimen comes from a study of OX40 agonist ivuxolimab in advanced cancers. For the study at large: An anti-OX40 (CD134) antibody with agonistic activity, ivuxolimab, was administered to patients. Three patients got partial responses; one had hepatocellular carcinoma and two had cutaneous melanoma.

V was shortened by 4 bases and J by 1 base, with 10 bases between the two germline ends. Germline V gene data show CDR1 as SGHAT and CDR2 as FQNNGV. This CDR3 is 14 amino acids long. Clones were sequenced by immunoSEQ multiplex PCR, and TCRdb holds only the in-frame ones, with some missing. The data contain about 50,000 clones, roughly 89% of them seen just once; the ten biggest clones take up over 5%. Systemic immunosuppression or a history of autoimmune disease excluded patients. The sequenced sample was CD4+ or CD8+ T cells sorted from blood, obtained in a trial of the OX40 agonist ivuxolimab. This rearrangement joins TRBV11-2 to TRBJ1-2; no definite D call. The sequence derives from an adult with an advanced solid tumor such as melanoma, head and neck, liver or kidney cancer. The CDR3 reads CASSSLTDNYGYTF. CDR3 bases: TGTGCCAGCAGCTCCCTAACAGATAACTATGGCTACACCTTC.